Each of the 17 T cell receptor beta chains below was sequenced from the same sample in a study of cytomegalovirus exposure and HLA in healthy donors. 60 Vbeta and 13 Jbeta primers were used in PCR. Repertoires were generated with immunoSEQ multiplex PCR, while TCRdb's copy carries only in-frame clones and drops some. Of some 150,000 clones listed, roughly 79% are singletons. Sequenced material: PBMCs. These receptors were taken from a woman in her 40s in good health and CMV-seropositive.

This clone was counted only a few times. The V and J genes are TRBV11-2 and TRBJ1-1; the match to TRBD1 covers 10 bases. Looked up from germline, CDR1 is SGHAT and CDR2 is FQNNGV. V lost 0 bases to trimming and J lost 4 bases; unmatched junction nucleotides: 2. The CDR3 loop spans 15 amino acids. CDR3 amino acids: CASSLEGQGRTEAFF. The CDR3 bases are TGTGCCAGCAGCTTAGAGGGACAGGGGCGCACTGAAGCTTTCTTT.

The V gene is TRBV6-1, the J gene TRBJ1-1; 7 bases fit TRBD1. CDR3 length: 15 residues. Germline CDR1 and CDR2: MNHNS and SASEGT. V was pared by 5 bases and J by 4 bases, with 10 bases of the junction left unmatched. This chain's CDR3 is CASSSLGQAATEAFF. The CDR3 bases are TGTGCCAGCAGTAGTCTTGGACAGGCCGCCACTGAAGCTTTCTTT.

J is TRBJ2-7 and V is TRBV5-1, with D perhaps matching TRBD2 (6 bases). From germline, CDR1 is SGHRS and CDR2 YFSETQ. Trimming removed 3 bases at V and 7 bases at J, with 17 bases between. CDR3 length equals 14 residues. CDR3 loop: CASSSPGVPSEQYF. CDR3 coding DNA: TGCGCCAGCAGCTCCCCGGGGGTCCCCTCGGAGCAGTACTTC.

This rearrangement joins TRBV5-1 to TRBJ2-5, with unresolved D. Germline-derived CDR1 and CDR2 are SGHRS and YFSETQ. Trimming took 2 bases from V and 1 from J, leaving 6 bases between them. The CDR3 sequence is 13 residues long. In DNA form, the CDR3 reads TGCGCCAGCAGCTTTCGACTCCAAGAGACCCAGTACTTC. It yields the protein CASSFRLQETQYF. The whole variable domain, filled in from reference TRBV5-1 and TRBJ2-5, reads KAGVTQTPRYLIKTRGQQVTLSCSPISGHRSVSWYQQTPGQGLQFLFEYFSETQRNKGNFPGRFSGRQFSNSRSEMNVSTLELGDSALYLCASSFRLQETQYFGPGTRLLVL.

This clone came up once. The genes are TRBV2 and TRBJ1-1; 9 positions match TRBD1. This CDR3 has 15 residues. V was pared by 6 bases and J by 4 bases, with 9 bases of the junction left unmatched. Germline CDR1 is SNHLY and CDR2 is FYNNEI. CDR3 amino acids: CASSIQGQGLTEAFF. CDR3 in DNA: TGTGCCAGCAGCATACAAGGACAGGGGCTCACTGAAGCTTTCTTT.

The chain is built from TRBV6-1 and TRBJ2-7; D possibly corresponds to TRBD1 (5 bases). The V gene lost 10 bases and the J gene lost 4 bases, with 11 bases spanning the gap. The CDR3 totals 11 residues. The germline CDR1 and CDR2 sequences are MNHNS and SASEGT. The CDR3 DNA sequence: TGTGCCATCAACTCAGGGTACGAGCAGTACTTC. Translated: CAINSGYEQYF.

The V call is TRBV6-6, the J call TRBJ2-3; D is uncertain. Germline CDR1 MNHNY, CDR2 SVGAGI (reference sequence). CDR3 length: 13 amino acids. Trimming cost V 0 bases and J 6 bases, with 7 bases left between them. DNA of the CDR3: TGTGCCAGCAGTTACTCTACTATGGATACGCAGTATTTT. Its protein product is CASSYSTMDTQYF.

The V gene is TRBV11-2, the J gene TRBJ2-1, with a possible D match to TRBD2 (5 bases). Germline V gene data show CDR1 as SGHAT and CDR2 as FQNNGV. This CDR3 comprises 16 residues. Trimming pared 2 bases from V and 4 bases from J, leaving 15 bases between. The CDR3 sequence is CASSLNEGNGYNEQFF. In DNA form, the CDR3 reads TGTGCCAGCAGCTTAAATGAGGGTAATGGGTACAATGAGCAGTTCTTC.

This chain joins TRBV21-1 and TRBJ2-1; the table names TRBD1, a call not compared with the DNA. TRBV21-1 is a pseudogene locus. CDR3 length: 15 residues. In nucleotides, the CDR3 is TGTGCCAGCAGCCTACGGGACAGGACCTCGGATGAGCAGTTCTTC. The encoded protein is CASSLRDRTSDEQFF.

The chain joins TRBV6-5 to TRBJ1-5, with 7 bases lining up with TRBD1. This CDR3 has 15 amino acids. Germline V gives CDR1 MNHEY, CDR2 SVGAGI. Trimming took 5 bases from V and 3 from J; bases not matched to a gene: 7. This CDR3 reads CASSVFGQANQPQHF. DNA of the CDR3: TGTGCCAGCAGTGTCTTTGGACAGGCCAATCAGCCCCAGCATTTT.

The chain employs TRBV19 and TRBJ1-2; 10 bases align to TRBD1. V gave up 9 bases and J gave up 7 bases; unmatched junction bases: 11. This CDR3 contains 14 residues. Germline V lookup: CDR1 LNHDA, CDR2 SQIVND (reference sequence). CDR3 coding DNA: TGTGCCAGCATGGGGACAGGGGACACGGTTGGCTACACCTTC. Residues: CASMGTGDTVGYTF.

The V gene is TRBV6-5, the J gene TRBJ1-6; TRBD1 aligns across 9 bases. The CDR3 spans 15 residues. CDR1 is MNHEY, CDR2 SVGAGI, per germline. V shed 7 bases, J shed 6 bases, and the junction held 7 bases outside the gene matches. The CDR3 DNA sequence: TGTGCCAGCATAGGACAGGGGAGTGGTAATTCACCCCTCCACTTT. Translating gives CASIGQGSGNSPLHF.

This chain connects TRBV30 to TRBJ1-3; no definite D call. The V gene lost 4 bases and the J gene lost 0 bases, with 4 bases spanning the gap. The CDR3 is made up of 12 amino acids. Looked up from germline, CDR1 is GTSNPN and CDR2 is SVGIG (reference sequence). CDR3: CAWIHSGNTIYF. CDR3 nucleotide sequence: TGTGCCTGGATACACTCTGGAAACACCATATATTTT.

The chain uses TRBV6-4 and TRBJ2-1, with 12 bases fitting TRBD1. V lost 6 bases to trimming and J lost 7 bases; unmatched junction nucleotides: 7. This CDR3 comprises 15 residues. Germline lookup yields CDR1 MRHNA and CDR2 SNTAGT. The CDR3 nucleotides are TGTGCCAGCAGCAGCACGGGACAGGGGGCGAATGAGCAGTTCTTC. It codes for CASSSTGQGANEQFF.

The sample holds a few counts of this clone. CDR3 protein: CASNPGGAPYEQYF. Here the CDR3 DNA reads TGTGCCAGCAACCCGGGGGGGGCCCCCTACGAGCAGTACTTC. The chain uses TRBV9 and TRBJ2-7, with TRBD2 matching over 8 bases. Unmatched junction bases numbered 7, after V lost 6 bases and J lost 2 bases. CDR3 length: 14 amino acids. Germline CDR1 reads SGDLS; CDR2 reads YYNGEE.

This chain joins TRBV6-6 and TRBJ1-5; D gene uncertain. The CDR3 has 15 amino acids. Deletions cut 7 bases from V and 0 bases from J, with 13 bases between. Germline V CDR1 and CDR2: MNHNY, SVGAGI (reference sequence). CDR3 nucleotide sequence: TGTGCCAGCACCGCAACATCGCTTAGCAATCAGCCCCAGCATTTT. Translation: CASTATSLSNQPQHF.

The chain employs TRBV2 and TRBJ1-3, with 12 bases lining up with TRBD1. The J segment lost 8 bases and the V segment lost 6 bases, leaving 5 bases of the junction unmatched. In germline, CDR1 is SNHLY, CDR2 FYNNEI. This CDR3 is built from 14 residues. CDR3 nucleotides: TGTGCCAGCAGGGCGGGACAGGGGGCAGACACCATATATTTT. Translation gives CASRAGQGADTIYF.